The 6 T cell receptor beta chains below all came from one sample that was sequenced in a study of tumor-infiltrating lymphocytes in localized non-small cell lung cancer. This table comes from immunoSEQ multiplex PCR, and its TCRdb copy is limited to in-frame clones, with some not included. The sample holds under 3,500 clones, over 55% seen once. Sequencing was carried out using uninvolved lung tissue not adjacent to the tumor. The receptors were sampled from a human donor with non-small cell lung cancer.

The chain employs TRBV30 and TRBJ1-4; D is uncertain. This CDR3 has 13 residues. Trimming took off 3 bases at V and 7 bases at J, with 12 bases between the two ends. CDR1 GTSNPN and CDR2 SVGIG come from the germline V gene (reference sequence). The CDR3 is CAWRGRRREKLFF. The CDR3 nucleotides are TGTGCCTGGAGGGGTCGCAGGCGTGAAAAACTGTTTTTT.

The CDR3 here is CASSEMGQAQETQYF. The CDR3 nucleotides read TGTGCCAGCAGCGAAATGGGACAAGCTCAAGAGACCCAGTACTTC. This chain joins TRBV7-2 and TRBJ2-5; D may be TRBD1 (6 bases). Trimming cost V 5 bases and J 2 bases, with 15 bases left between them. The CDR3 totals 15 residues. Germline lookup yields CDR1 SGHTA and CDR2 FQGNSA.

This clone was picked up a small number of times. The J gene is TRBJ2-7, the V gene TRBV6-6, with D unresolved. Trimming pared 0 bases from V and 3 bases from J, leaving 12 bases between. Germline CDR1 is MNHNY and CDR2 is SVGAGI (reference sequence). The CDR3 has 15 residues. The CDR3 DNA sequence: TGTGCCAGCAGTTACTCGAGTGGTCCACGCTACGAGCAGTACTTC. Translation: CASSYSSGPRYEQYF.

By share, this clone ranks as large. The chain joins TRBV6-1 to TRBJ1-1; D is unresolved. CDR1 MNHNS and CDR2 SASEGT come from the germline V gene. Trimming took off 5 bases at V and 2 bases at J, with 9 bases between the two ends. This CDR3 contains 13 residues. The CDR3 DNA reads as TGTGCCAGCAGTCCCCAGCCAAACACTGAAGCTTTCTTT. Its protein is CASSPQPNTEAFF.

This clone was picked up a small number of times. The chain combines TRBV6-5 with TRBJ2-1, with 10 bases identical to TRBD2. Per the germline V gene, CDR1 is MNHEY and CDR2 is SVGAGI. The CDR3 extends over 16 amino acids. With V trimmed by 4 bases and J by 2 bases, 5 bases remained unmatched. In DNA form, the CDR3 reads TGTGCCAGCAGTTCCTTCCTAGCGGGAGCCTACAATGAGCAGTTCTTC. Protein product: CASSSFLAGAYNEQFF.

The chain uses TRBV6-6 and TRBJ1-1, with D unclear. CDR3 size: 11 residues. Germline CDR1 reads MNHNY; CDR2 reads SVGAGI (reference sequence). With 6 bases removed from V and 4 bases from J, the gap between germline ends came to 6 bases. This chain's CDR3 is CASRSGTEAFF. CDR3 nucleotides: TGTGCCAGCAGATCAGGCACTGAAGCTTTCTTT.